Detailed here is one T cell receptor beta chain. The antigen is not known. Libraries were prepared by immunoSEQ multiplex PCR; TCRdb keeps only in-frame clonotypes and omits some of them. The table records more than 140,000 clones, 70% to 90% of them present only once. This entry belongs to a study of T cell responses to AZD1222 COVID-19 vaccine. Study results and limitations: Baseline serostatus was positive in only a handful of AZD1222 recipients.

This clonotype was obtained from an adult in good health. This material consisted of peripheral blood, taken on day 0 of AZD1222 vaccination.

The CDR3 protein is CASSLTGAGNTIYF. In DNA form, the CDR3 reads TGTGCCAGCAGCCTAACAGGGGCGGGAAACACCATATATTTT. The chain uses TRBV7-9 and TRBJ1-3, with 7 bases matching TRBD1. This CDR3 has 14 amino acids. The V gene's germline CDR1 is SEHNR and CDR2 FQNEAQ (reference sequence). After removal of 5 bases from V and 4 bases from J, the junction contained 5 bases not matched to a gene.